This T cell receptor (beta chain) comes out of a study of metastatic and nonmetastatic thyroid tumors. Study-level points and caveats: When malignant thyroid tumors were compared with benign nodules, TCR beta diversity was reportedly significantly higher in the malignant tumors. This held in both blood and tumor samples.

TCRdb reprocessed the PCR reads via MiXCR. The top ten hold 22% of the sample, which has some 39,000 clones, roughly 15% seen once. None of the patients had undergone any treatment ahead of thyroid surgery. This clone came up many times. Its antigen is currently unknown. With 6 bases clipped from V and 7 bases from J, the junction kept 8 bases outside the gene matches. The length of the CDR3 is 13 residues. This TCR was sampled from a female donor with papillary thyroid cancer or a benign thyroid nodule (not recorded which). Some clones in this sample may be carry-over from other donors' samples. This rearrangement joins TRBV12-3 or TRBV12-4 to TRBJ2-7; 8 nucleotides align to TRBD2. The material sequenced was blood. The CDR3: CASRSGLGGEQYF. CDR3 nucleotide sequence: TGTGCCAGCAGATCGGGACTAGGTGGGGAGCAGTACTTC.